This TCR beta chain was observed in a study of T cells expressing NK-cell markers. Study information: Each TCR beta repertoire originated in sorted T cells that were CD3+CD56+NKG2C+, CD3+CD56+NKG2C- or CD3+CD56-NKG2C+.

Using the 5' RACE reads, TCRdb records one entry per CDR3 protein without DNA. This listing includes 350,000 to 400,000 distinct CDR3 sequences. CDR3 length: 12 amino acids. The V gene's germline CDR1 is SEHNR and CDR2 FQNEAQ (reference sequence). What was sequenced was blood T cells: a sorted CD56 or NKG2C T cell subset, CD4+ or CD8+ T cells, or bulk PBMC T cells (not recorded which). This rearrangement joins TRBV7-9 to TRBJ2-7. This TCR was recovered from a woman in her forties or fifties in good health. CDR3 sequence reads: CASSLFHNEQYF. The full variable domain, with the rest looked up from reference TRBV7-9 and TRBJ2-7, is DTGVSQNPRHKITKRGQNVTFRCDPISEHNRLYWYRQTLGQGPEFLTYFQNEAQLEKSRLLSDRFSAERPKGSFSTLEIQRTEQGDSAMYLCASSLFHNEQYFGPGTRLTVT.